Each of the 22 T cell receptor beta chains below was sequenced from the same sample in a study of blood T cell repertoires in COVID-19. Using immunoSEQ multiplex PCR, the repertoire was profiled, and TCRdb retains in-frame clones only, with some absent. The table includes 88,000 or so clones, approximately 83% detected once. The sample was peripheral blood. The receptors derive from a man aged 60 to 75 with acute or convalescent COVID-19.

The chain is built from TRBV7-2 and TRBJ2-7; possible D gene TRBD2, 5 bases. V shed 2 bases and J shed 7 bases, with 15 bases lying between them. The CDR3 has 14 residues. The germline V gene has CDR1 SGHTA and CDR2 FQGNSA. CDR3 nucleotides: TGTGCCAGCAGCTTACACGCGGGCCAGAAGGAGCAGTACTTC. Its protein is CASSLHAGQKEQYF.

This clone was seen once. This chain connects TRBV18 to TRBJ2-1, with 11 bases aligning to TRBD2. The germline V gene encodes CDR1 KGHSH and CDR2 LQKENI. J lost 8 bases, V lost 8 bases, and 5 bases had no gene match. CDR3 size: 13 residues. The CDR3 sequence is CASGTSGLDEQFF. CDR3 DNA: TGTGCCAGCGGGACTAGCGGTTTGGATGAGCAGTTCTTC.

The genes are TRBV12-3 or TRBV12-4 and TRBJ1-4; weak D call: TRBD1 (5 bases). The CDR3 consists of 12 residues. The germline V and J ends were trimmed by 3 bases and 14 bases, with 13 bases remaining between them. Written as DNA, the CDR3 is TGTGCCAGCAGTTTCAGGAGGGGAAAGCTGTTTTTT. It specifies CASSFRRGKLFF.

This clone appeared a single time. V and J are TRBV5-4 and TRBJ1-1; D is unclear. The germline V gene encodes CDR1 SGHNT and CDR2 YYREEE (reference sequence). Trimming removed 2 bases from V and 0 bases from J, with 11 bases in between. This CDR3 contains 15 residues. CDR3: CASSLIGFMNTEAFF. CDR3 coding DNA: TGTGCCAGCAGCTTAATTGGCTTTATGAACACTGAAGCTTTCTTT.

This clone was recorded only once. This sequence joins TRBV6-6 and TRBJ2-5, with 10 bases that match TRBD2. There are 16 residues in the CDR3. Unmatched junction bases numbered 9, after V lost 2 bases and J lost 6 bases. Germline loops: CDR1 MNHNY, CDR2 SVGAGI (reference sequence). CDR3 sequence (DNA): TGTGCCAGCAGTTACAGCAGCGGGGGGGCGGGAAAGACCCAGTACTTC. This gives the protein CASSYSSGGAGKTQYF.

The chain recombines TRBV19 with TRBJ1-2; D remains unclear. V lost 7 bases and J lost 2, with 17 bases in between. The CDR3 loop spans 15 amino acids. From germline, CDR1 is LNHDA and CDR2 SQIVND (reference sequence). CDR3 bases: TGTGCCAGTAAAGCCGATGTAACCTTCAACTATGGCTACACCTTC. Its translation: CASKADVTFNYGYTF.

The chain employs TRBV4-2 and TRBJ2-6; D remains ambiguous. Germline CDR1 reads LGHNA; CDR2 reads YNFKEQ. This CDR3 has 15 residues. The V end was cut by 6 bases, the J end by 0 bases, with 9 bases between. CDR3 loop: CASRLTGSGANVLTF. The CDR3 DNA reads as TGTGCCAGCAGGCTCACGGGCTCTGGGGCCAACGTCCTGACTTTC.

The genes are TRBV3-1 (or the pseudogene TRBV3-2) and TRBJ1-3; D is unclear. The V end was cut by 3 bases, the J end by 0 bases, with 9 bases between. Looked up from germline, CDR1 is LGHDT and CDR2 is YNNKEL (reference sequence). This CDR3 is built from 15 residues. The CDR3 nucleotides read TGTGCCAGCAGCCACAGAGGACTCTCTGGAAACACCATATATTTT. It is translated as CASSHRGLSGNTIYF.

This clone was counted only a few times. V and J are TRBV30 and TRBJ2-7; a possible D gene is TRBD1 (5 bases). Germline V gives CDR1 GTSNPN, CDR2 SVGIG (reference sequence). This CDR3 is built from 15 residues. The V end lost 4 bases, the J end lost 1 base, and 17 bases lay between the germline ends. The CDR3 is CAWTSFQDISYEQYF. The CDR3 DNA follows: TGTGCCTGGACTAGTTTCCAGGACATATCCTACGAGCAGTACTTC.

CDR3 DNA: TGTGCCAGCAGTACAGGGGGCTCTGGCTATGGCTACACCTTC. It specifies CASSTGGSGYGYTF. The chain recombines TRBV7-8 with TRBJ1-2; 9 nucleotides agree with TRBD1. The ends lost 6 bases at V and 4 bases at J; junction bases unmatched: 6. The germline V gene encodes CDR1 SGHVS and CDR2 FQNEAQ. This CDR3 is built from 14 residues.

The genes are TRBV30 and TRBJ2-1, with D perhaps matching TRBD2 (5 bases). The CDR3 runs to 14 residues. The ends were cut back, 6 bases at V and 0 bases at J, with 12 bases in the middle. CDR1 and CDR2 from the germline V gene are GTSNPN and SVGIG (reference sequence). The CDR3 loop reads CACTGSDSYNEQFF. The CDR3 DNA reads TGTGCCTGTACGGGGTCCGACTCCTACAATGAGCAGTTCTTC.

Written as DNA, the CDR3 is TGTGCCAGCAGCTTCCAGGGGTTGAACACTGAAGCTTTCTTT. The encoded protein is CASSFQGLNTEAFF. V gene TRBV7-8 combines with J gene TRBJ1-1, with D possibly matching TRBD1 (6 bases). The CDR3 has 14 amino acids. V lost 3 bases, J lost 0 bases, and 8 bases lay in between. Germline V CDR1 and CDR2: SGHVS, FQNEAQ.

About this clone: One end of the junction varies from germline; a read error may be responsible. CDR3 nucleotides: TGTGCCAGTCAAGGGGCTAATTATGGCTACACCTTC. It encodes CASQGANYGYTF. This chain joins TRBV19 and TRBJ1-2, with D maybe TRBD1 (5 bases). This CDR3 contains 12 residues. Germline V gene sequence: CDR1 LNHDA, CDR2 SQIVND (reference sequence).

The CDR3 DNA follows: TGTGCCAGCAGCCCGGGTTGGGCTGAAGCTTTCTTT. Amino acid sequence: CASSPGWAEAFF. V gene TRBV14 combines with J gene TRBJ1-1, with D hard to call. Trimming cost V 4 bases and J 6 bases, with 9 bases left between them. The V gene's germline CDR1 is SGHDN and CDR2 FVKESK. The CDR3 runs to 12 residues.

This chain joins TRBV5-1 and TRBJ1-1; TRBD1 aligns across 7 bases. Trimming took 2 bases from V and 3 from J; bases not matched to a gene: 4. Germline V gives CDR1 SGHRS, CDR2 YFSETQ. The CDR3 is 14 residues long. The CDR3 loop reads CASSLGTAYTEAFF. CDR3 DNA: TGCGCCAGCAGCTTAGGGACAGCATACACTGAAGCTTTCTTT.

The V and J genes are TRBV6-4 and TRBJ2-3; D is uncertain. CDR1 and CDR2 (germline): MRHNA, SNTAGT. V was shortened by 3 bases and J by 8 bases, with 18 bases between the two germline ends. This CDR3 contains 15 residues. The CDR3 bases are TGTGCCAGCAGTGAAACGGGTGCACTTTCCGGTACGCAGTATTTT. Its protein is CASSETGALSGTQYF.

This clone has only a few counts. The V call is TRBV30, the J call TRBJ1-6; tentative D call: TRBD1 (6 bases). This CDR3 comprises 14 residues. V lost 0 bases, J lost 7 bases, and 10 bases lay in between. Germline loops: CDR1 GTSNPN, CDR2 SVGIG (reference sequence). DNA for the CDR3: TGTGCCTGGAGTGTACGGCAGGGGAATTCACCCCTCCACTTT. Translation gives CAWSVRQGNSPLHF.

The chain has TRBV19 and TRBJ1-6, with D possibly being TRBD1 (5 bases). Germline V gives CDR1 LNHDA, CDR2 SQIVND (reference sequence). This CDR3 spans 13 amino acids. V lost 7 bases and J 7 bases, leaving 11 bases between the germline ends. CDR3 sequence: CASTGRENSPLHF. CDR3 DNA: TGTGCCAGTACCGGCAGGGAAAATTCACCCCTCCACTTT.

The chain combines TRBV5-8 with TRBJ2-3; 12 bases fit TRBD2. The CDR3 covers 18 residues. Trimming took 4 bases from V and 3 from J; bases not matched to a gene: 12. CDR1 and CDR2 from the germline V gene are SGHTS and YDEGEE. The CDR3 spells CASSLLPGLAGITDTQYF. In DNA form, the CDR3 reads TGTGCCAGCAGCCTTTTACCGGGACTAGCGGGTATTACAGATACGCAGTATTTT.

At least ten counts were recorded for this clone. V gene TRBV6-1 combines with J gene TRBJ2-2, with 8 positions matching TRBD2. This CDR3 spans 15 amino acids. J lost 3 bases, V lost 1 base, and 1 base had no gene match. Germline loops: CDR1 MNHNS, CDR2 SASEGT. The chain's CDR3 is CASSEGTSHTGELFF. CDR3 in DNA: TGTGCCAGCAGTGAAGGGACTAGCCACACCGGGGAGCTGTTTTTT.

The chain is built from TRBV2 and TRBJ2-5, with a possible D match to TRBD1 (6 bases). The V and J ends lost 8 bases and 1 base respectively, with 11 bases between them. This CDR3 spans 13 amino acids. Germline-derived CDR1 and CDR2 are SNHLY and FYNNEI. CDR3 nucleotides: TGTGCCAGCGACCGGGACACCCAAGAGACCCAGTACTTC. Its protein is CASDRDTQETQYF.

The chain combines TRBV19 with TRBJ1-2; maybe TRBD1 (6 bases). The V gene's germline CDR1 is LNHDA and CDR2 SQIVND (reference sequence). The germline V and J ends were trimmed by 5 bases and 7 bases, with 20 bases remaining between them. CDR3 length: 15 amino acids. The CDR3 region has the DNA TGTGCCAGTAGTCAGGGACACGACCCTCGGTTTGGCTACACCTTC. Translated, it gives CASSQGHDPRFGYTF.